Listed here is a single T cell receptor (beta chain). No antigen is known for it. Within one base of it there is no much larger clone, and no base qualities were kept. The sample is drawn from a study of T cells in Graves' hyperthyroidism and ophthalmopathy (dated by TCRdb to between 2018 and 2021). For the study in its entirety: Peripheral blood samples were taken at initial diagnosis, before any treatment was given. The paper reports TCR Vbeta CDR3 sequencing of fewer than 150 peripheral blood samples: some 41 ophthalmopathy, under 80 hyperthyroidism and around 17 progressor patients. TCR V-J signatures able to tell the groups apart were searched for in a discovery cohort of approximately 95 patients, of whom around 43 had Graves' ophthalmopathy and around 58 had stable Graves' hyperthyroidism. In about 6 Graves' hyperthyroidism patients, the study also compared T-cell repertoires from thyroid tissue with T-cell repertoires from blood. The 100 or so discovery patients were randomly divided into training and test sets at a 7:3 ratio. Prospective prediction of ophthalmopathy was tested in an independent validation cohort of 18 to 20 hyperthyroidism patients and some 17 patients who later progressed to ophthalmopathy. After sampling, hyperthyroidism patients received methimazole starting at 30 mg daily, and ophthalmopathy patients received high-dose intravenous methylprednisolone. Results the study describes overall, beyond this receptor: Blood samples also contained most of the expanded thyroid clonotypes (frequency above 0.001), which suggests that blood repertoires may reflect thyroid immune responses. Sample size was not statistically predetermined, and investigators were not blinded to group allocation. A model built on a 13 V-J signature distinguished ophthalmopathy from stable hyperthyroidism, reaching roughly 88% sensitivity and about 81% specificity in cross-validation and 80%/75% in testing. In validation, the model predicted progression to ophthalmopathy a median of 6.5 months before onset, with about 70% sensitivity and 72.22% specificity.

TCR beta CDR3 regions were amplified from RNA transcripts. The first round of RT-PCR for the TCR CDR3 was performed with the HTBI primer set and the Qiagen OneStep RT-PCR kit. Libraries were constructed in a second round of multiplex PCR, after which size selection and purification were carried out. The libraries were sequenced on an Illumina HiSeq2000 using paired-end 100 bp reads. In the source study's methods: SOAPnuke was used to process the raw data, removing reads that contained adapters or uncalled bases, had a mean Phred below 15, or lacked an exact match to the constant primer or identifier. High-quality paired reads were merged using COPE v1.2.5, and each unique nucleotide sequence was defined as a clonotype. MiTCR v1.1 was used to align clonotypes to the IMGT TRBV, TRBD and TRBJ reference segments. Only V-J combinations with frequency above 0.0001, covering about 99% of repertoires, were analysed. The TCS score was defined as the ratio of F50 (clonal expansion) to E x V (chaos), calculated using BLOSUM62-based TCRdist between CDR3 peptides within each V-J. Welch's t-statistics and random forest reduced just over 500 V-J features to fewer than 15, which were used in a naive Bayes classifier (R e1071). Using fastp trimming at Q25 and MiXCR clonotype assembly, TCRdb reanalyzed the public sequencing data and kept in-frame beta chains. Each record represents a unique CDR3 protein, reported with the most common genes and DNA among its rows. Clone size and V and J calls follow TCRdb, not the original study. The table for this sample lists 450,000 to 650,000 distinct CDR3 sequences; 14% of them were counted only once. The ten largest clones add up to around 7% of the sample.

The CDR3 covers 17 residues, taking in both the cysteine and the phenylalanine. Just CDR3 DNA is preserved here, 51 bases in frame from base 1. Here V drops 4 bases and J drops 8 bases, and the junction holds 10 bases not matched to any gene. CDR1 and CDR2 (KGHSH, LQKENI) derive from the germline V gene. In the ophthalmopathy patients, disease was moderately to severely active, with a Clinical Activity Score of 3 or more, a NOSPECS grade of 4 or more, and a duration of less than 3 months. Patients with uncontrolled infections, other autoimmune diseases, pregnancy or lactation were excluded. Diagnoses were established on the basis of clinical symptoms, serum thyroxine and TRAb, thyroid ultrasound, and orbital computed tomography. PBMCs were isolated from about 10 ml of fresh peripheral blood by Ficoll-Paque density gradient centrifugation. Total RNA was extracted with Trizol reagent, and quality was checked on an Agilent 2100 Bioanalyzer.

Specimen: blood. The chain was built from TRBV18 and TRBJ2-1; 14 bases in the middle match TRBD2. This receptor was identified in a woman aged 18-29 years with Graves' ophthalmopathy. The DNA reads as follows: TGTGCCAGCTCACTTCTAATCGGGACTAGCGGGAGCTATGAGCAGTTCTTC. This translates into CASSLLIGTSGSYEQFF.